A single TCR beta chain is shown here with its context. The antigen it recognizes is unknown. Within one base of it there is no much larger clone, and no base qualities were kept. The sample is drawn from a study of blood T cell repertoires in COVID-19 (dated by TCRdb to about 2020). As for the study more broadly: The collaborator samples originated in the United States, Italy and Spain and spanned the acute and convalescent phases of COVID-19. HLA class I and class II types, where available, came from metadata supplied by the sample provider rather than from assay-based typing. Deeply sampled blood TCRbeta repertoires from subjects exposed to, actively infected with, or recovered from COVID-19 were included in the dataset. The material from the prospective study consisted of cDNA or gDNA derived from T cells, B-cell-depleted T cells, or PBMCs. Samples were obtained from the ongoing ImmuneRACE study (first 160 participants) and from about 1,300 subjects provided by 6 global collaborators. The repertoires were released in a freely available public database meant as a resource for research on the immune response to SARS-CoV-2. Sample metadata almost always included a de-identified subject ID, COVID-19 status, age in years and sex. Points the paper makes about the study in general: The quantity of clinical and demographic metadata differed by source and by participant and was supplied without curation.

TCRbeta CDR3 regions were amplified from genomic DNA by means of the immunoSEQ Assay, a bias-controlled multiplex PCR. The original methods were these. The number of nucleated cells in each sample was estimated from the amplification of reference gene primers within the assay. To quantify the absolute abundance of each unique TCRbeta CDR3 rearrangement, sequence reads were collapsed and filtered. For each sample, productive Simpson clonality was calculated as the square root of Simpson's diversity index over productive rearrangements. The table was pulled from immuneACCESS by TCRdb, which kept in-frame rearrangements only. Such tables lose some clones; where checked, under half of the loss comes from unresolved V genes, and the rest has no known cause. Clone size and the V and J calls come from that table; the DNA yielded D and trimming. For this sample the table gives over 55,000 clones, of which under 95% were detected only once. 8% to 10% of the sample lies in the top ten.

The CDR3 runs 15 amino acids, cysteine and phenylalanine included. Only CDR3 DNA is held: 45 bases, read in frame from base 1. Taken from the germline V gene, the CDR1 and CDR2 loops are MDHEN and SYDVKM. For this chain, trimming is 3 bases at the V end and 6 bases at the J end, and the number of junction bases without a gene match is 9. Collaborating institutions collected whole blood in K2EDTA tubes following their own protocols. For TCRbeta analysis, collaborators shipped samples in one of three forms: frozen whole blood, isolated PBMCs, or DNA extracted from either of those sample types. This sequence uses TRBV28 and TRBJ1-1; TRBD1 aligns with 8 central bases. The clonotype was recovered from a human donor in a cohort sampled during active COVID-19. The specimen was peripheral blood. The CDR3: CASSFHRDRRSEAFF. The bases read TGTGCCAGCAGTTTCCACCGGGACAGGAGGTCTGAAGCTTTCTTT.